These T cell receptor beta chains were read from a single sample in a study of CD8+CD57+ T cells in acquired aplastic anemia. TCRdb fed the reads into MiXCR, producing one record per CDR3 protein. Of tens of thousands of distinct CDR3 sequences in the sample, around 82% were seen once. The sequenced material came from sorted CD4+, CD8+, or CD8+CD57+ T cells (not recorded which) from PBMCs. These receptors all come from a human donor in good health, serving as a control. The CDR3 runs from the conserved cysteine through the conserved F or W. Each record gives: clone size, J gene, D gene, V gene, CDR3 DNA, CDR3 protein. D genes are given only for firm matches. Clone size is stated in some rows and not others, as once, few, many or a class when expanded.

-,TRBJ2-1,TRBD1,TRBV9,TGTGCCAGCAGCGGCGACAGGGGGCTGGTTGAGCAGTTCTTC,CASSGDRGLVEQFF
-,TRBJ2-3,-,TRBV10-3,TGTGCCATCAGTGCGACGGGGGCTTCCACAGATACGCAGTATTTT,CAISATGASTDTQYF
-,TRBJ1-1,-,TRBV29-1,TGCAGCGTTGAACAGGGACCAGGTACTGAAGCTTTCTTT,CSVEQGPGTEAFF
-,TRBJ1-6,-,TRBV7-4,TGTGCCAGCAGTTCCCTCAAGACCTCACCCCTCCACTTT,CASSSLKTSPLHF
-,TRBJ2-7,-,TRBV9,TGTGCCAGCAGCACAAATCAGGACCCTTCGCCCCTAAAGTACTTC,CASSTNQDPSPLKYF
-,TRBJ1-2,-,TRBV12-3/TRBV12-4,TGTGCCAGCAGTCGGGGTCCCCATGGCTACACCTTC,CASSRGPHGYTF
-,TRBJ2-5,-,TRBV29-1,TGCAGCGTGGCGGGGGCTAGCGAGCAAGAGACCCAGTACTTC,CSVAGASEQETQYF
-,TRBJ1-1,TRBD1,TRBV6-4,TGTGCCAGCAGCCCAAGGGGACAGGGAGGAGCTGAAGCTCTCTTT,CASSPRGQGGAEALF
-,TRBJ1-6,TRBD1,TRBV10-3,TGTGCCATCAGTGAGTCTGGGACAGCCAATTCACCCCTCCACTTT,CAISESGTANSPLHF
-,TRBJ1-2,-,TRBV2,TGTGCCAGCAGTGACGGTTCAGGCTACACCTTC,CASSDGSGYTF
-,TRBJ1-2,-,TRBV11-2,TGCGCCAGCAGAGCCCCAGGGGTCGGCTACACCTTC,CASRAPGVGYTF
-,TRBJ2-7,TRBD1,TRBV6-1,TGTGCCAGCAGCCACCGGACAGGGAATCGCTACGAGCAGTACTTC,CASSHRTGNRYEQYF
-,TRBJ2-2,-,TRBV29-1,TGCAGCGCTCCAGGGAGGACCGGGGAGCTGTTTTTT,CSAPGRTGELFF
-,TRBJ2-7,-,TRBV25-1,TGTGCCAGCAGTGATCCTTTGGCCTACGAGCAGTACTTC,CASSDPLAYEQYF
-,TRBJ2-5,-,TRBV25-1,TGTGCCAGCAGCCAGCAAGAGACCCAGTACTTC,CASSQQETQYF
-,TRBJ1-5,-,TRBV24-1,TGTGCCACCAGTGATACAGATAGCAATCAGCCCCAGCATTTT,CATSDTDSNQPQHF
-,TRBJ2-5,TRBD2,TRBV7-2,TGTGCCAGCAGCCCGACTAGCGGGGTCCAAGAGACCCAGTACTTC,CASSPTSGVQETQYF
-,TRBJ2-7,-,TRBV7-8,TGTGCCAGCAGCTTAGATAGGGTAGGATACGAGCAGTACTTC,CASSLDRVGYEQYF
-,TRBJ1-6,TRBD1,TRBV20-1,TGCAGTGCTAGTGGAAGGGACAGTCAGGGCTATAATTCACCCCTCCACTTT,CSASGRDSQGYNSPLHF
-,TRBJ2-7,-,TRBV15,TGTGCCACCAGCCAAGGAAACTGCGAGCAGTACTTC,CATSQGNCEQYF
-,TRBJ2-7,-,TRBV19,TGTGCCAGTAGTATCCAGGGGCCCTACGAGCAGTACTTC,CASSIQGPYEQYF
-,TRBJ2-5,TRBD2,TRBV12-3/TRBV12-4,TGTGCCAGCAGTCCAACTAGCGGGAGGGCCCTGAGGTACTTC,CASSPTSGRALRYF
many,TRBJ2-2,-,TRBV27,TGTGCCAGCAGTTTAGACCCCACGGCCGGGGAGCTGTTTTTT,CASSLDPTAGELFF
-,TRBJ1-3,-,TRBV10-3,TGTACCACTGCGGACAGCTCTGGAAACACCATATATTTT,CTTADSSGNTIYF
once,TRBJ1-6,TRBD1,TRBV2,TGTGCCAGCACAGCGGATTGGGGAGGGGGCACCTATAATTCACCCCTCCACTTT,CASTADWGGGTYNSPLHF
-,TRBJ2-1,-,TRBV29-1,TGCAGCGATGAAGTGGGACGGTCCACCTACAATGAGCAGTTCTTC,CSDEVGRSTYNEQFF
-,TRBJ2-1,-,TRBV20-1,TGCAGTGCTAGGAGGGGATTTGACAATGAGCAGTTCTTC,CSARRGFDNEQFF
-,TRBJ1-6,-,TRBV7-2,TGTGCCAGCAGCTTACTCCCGGAGAATTCACCCCTCCGCTTT,CASSLLPENSPLRF
few,TRBJ2-7,-,TRBV10-2,TGCGCCAGCAGTGATGCTCTAGCCTACGAGCAGTACTTC,CASSDALAYEQYF
-,TRBJ2-3,TRBD1,TRBV2,TGTGCCAGCAGCGATCAGGGGGCCACAGATACGCAGTATTTT,CASSDQGATDTQYF
few,TRBJ2-2,TRBD2,TRBV7-3,TGTGCCAGCAGCTCTACTAGCGGAGACACCGGGGAGCTGTTTTTT,CASSSTSGDTGELFF
-,TRBJ1-1,-,TRBV2,TGTGCCAGCAGTGAGATAGGGTACACTGAAGCTTTCTTT,CASSEIGYTEAFF
-,TRBJ2-1,TRBD2,TRBV10-3,TGTGCCATCAGTGAGTCGACTAGCGGGGGTCTGGTAGGTGAGCAGTTCTTC,CAISESTSGGLVGEQFF
-,TRBJ2-7,-,TRBV15,TGTGCCACCAAGGGGAAGGGGGTTGTGGACTACGAGCAGTACTTC,CATKGKGVVDYEQYF
once,TRBJ2-1,TRBD1,TRBV11-2,TGTGCCAGCAGCCGCGAGGGGACAGGGGGATATGAGCAGTTCTTC,CASSREGTGGYEQFF
-,TRBJ2-7,-,TRBV30,TGTGCCTGGAGTAAGGGGTCGCACGAGCAGTACTTC,CAWSKGSHEQYF
-,TRBJ2-7,-,TRBV2,TGTGCCACGGAACTGGGGTCGAGTGGGTACGAGCAGTACTTC,CATELGSSGYEQYF
-,TRBJ1-6,-,TRBV10-2,TGCGCCAGCAGTGACCGACAGTCAGATAATTCACCCCTCCACTTT,CASSDRQSDNSPLHF
-,TRBJ1-2,TRBD1,TRBV5-4,TGTGCCAGCAGCGGTGGACAGGGCACAGGTGGCTACACCTTC,CASSGGQGTGGYTF
-,TRBJ1-2,-,TRBV12-3/TRBV12-4,TGTGCCAGCAGTTTAGCGCGGGGGTACGGCTACACCTTC,CASSLARGYGYTF
-,TRBJ2-3,TRBD2,TRBV2,TGTGCCAGCAAGGGACTAGATCAGGATACGCAGTATTTT,CASKGLDQDTQYF
-,TRBJ1-5,TRBD1,TRBV5-1,TGCGCCAGCTCTCGGACAGGGACGGGCAATCAGCCCCAGCATTTT,CASSRTGTGNQPQHF
-,TRBJ1-5,-,TRBV2,TGTGCCAGCAGTGAACAGGGCAATCAGCCCCAGCATTTT,CASSEQGNQPQHF
-,TRBJ2-7,-,TRBV20-1,TGCAGTGCGCCCTTACTGGAGGGGGAAGAGCAGTACTTC,CSAPLLEGEEQYF